This T cell receptor (beta chain) was retrieved from a study of T cell repertoires in cytomegalovirus infection. About the research overall: Both recently identified HLA-C-restricted and well-studied HLA-B-restricted CMV epitopes were used in the study. Public TCR beta signatures were indicative of both CMV infection and a matching HLA type.

Study-wide results and limits: The cumulative frequency of public TCR beta families distinguished individuals who carried CMV together with the relevant HLA. Within the response measured ex vivo, HLA-C-restricted CMV-specific TCR beta clonotypes were dominant.

In regard to this clonotype: Its specificity is not known.

TCRdb reanalysed the reads using MiXCR and keeps one entry per CDR3 protein. Among a few hundred thousand distinct CDR3 sequences listed, 25% to 30% were seen once. The CDR3 extends over 16 amino acids. Between the trimmed V and J ends, which lost 4 bases and 2 bases, there was a span of 17 bases. Germline CDR1 and CDR2: SGHNT and YENEEA. The source is a human donor in good health (CMV status not recorded). Some clones in this sample may be carry-over from other donors' samples. This chain joins TRBV11-3 and TRBJ1-1; possibly TRBD1 for D (5 bases). Sequences were derived from cultured PBMCs, sampled from culture after CMV antigen stimulation. For the CDR3, the DNA is TGTGCCAGCAGCTACACAGGTCAGGGAAGAAACACTGAAGCTTTCTTT. It codes for CASSYTGQGRNTEAFF.